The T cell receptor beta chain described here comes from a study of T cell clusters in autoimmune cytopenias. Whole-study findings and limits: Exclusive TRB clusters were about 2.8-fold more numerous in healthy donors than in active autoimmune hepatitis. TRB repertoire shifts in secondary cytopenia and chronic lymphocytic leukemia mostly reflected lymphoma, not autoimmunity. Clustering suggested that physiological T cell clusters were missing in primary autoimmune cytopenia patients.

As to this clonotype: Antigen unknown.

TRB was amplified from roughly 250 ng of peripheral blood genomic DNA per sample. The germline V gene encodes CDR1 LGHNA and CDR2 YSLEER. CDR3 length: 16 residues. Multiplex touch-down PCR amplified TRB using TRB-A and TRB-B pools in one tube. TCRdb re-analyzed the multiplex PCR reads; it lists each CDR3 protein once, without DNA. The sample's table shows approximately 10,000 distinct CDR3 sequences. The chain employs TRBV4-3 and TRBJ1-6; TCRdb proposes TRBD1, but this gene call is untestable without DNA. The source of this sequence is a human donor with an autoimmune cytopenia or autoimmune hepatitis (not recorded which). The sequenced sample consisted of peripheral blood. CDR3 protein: CASSRADRGFNSPLHF.